A single sample is the source of the 17 T cell receptor beta chains below, sequenced in a study of cytomegalovirus exposure and HLA in healthy donors. Primers for the PCR totalled 60 Vbeta and 13 Jbeta. Data came from immunoSEQ multiplex PCR; TCRdb stores just in-frame clones and leaves some out. The data hold 150,000 to 200,000 clones, with about 70% observed a single time. The sample consisted of PBMCs. The receptors originated from a man aged 25 to 40 in good health and CMV-seropositive.

The chain carries TRBV19 and TRBJ1-1; no firm D call. The CDR3 totals 13 residues. The germline V gene has CDR1 LNHDA and CDR2 SQIVND (reference sequence). V dropped 2 bases and J dropped 1 base, with 5 bases sitting between them. The CDR3 sequence: CASSIPGNTEAFF. As DNA, the CDR3 is TGTGCCAGTAGTATACCGGGGAACACTGAAGCTTTCTTT.

To note about this clone: An end of the junction differs from the germline gene, which may be a read error. This chain links TRBV7-7 with TRBJ2-7, with unresolved D. The germline V gene has CDR1 SSHAT and CDR2 FNYEAQ (reference sequence). The CDR3 spans 13 residues. The chain's CDR3 is CASSLALGAEQYF. The CDR3 DNA reads TGTGCTAGCAGCTTAGCACTCGGTGCCGAGCAGTACTTC.

In the case of this clone: Relative to the germline gene, one junction end is altered; a read error may explain this. This sequence joins TRBV5-4 and TRBJ2-2, with D uncertain. This CDR3 comprises 14 residues. Per germline, CDR1 SGHNT and CDR2 YYREEE (reference sequence). CDR3 sequence (DNA): TGTGCCCGCAGCCTGAGCCGCGGAGCCGGGGAGCTGTTTTTT. Translation: CARSLSRGAGELFF.

The V call is TRBV30, the J call TRBJ1-4; maybe TRBD1 (6 bases). CDR1 and CDR2 from the germline V gene are GTSNPN and SVGIG (reference sequence). V was trimmed by 7 bases and J by 4 bases, leaving 16 bases between them. The CDR3 runs to 14 residues. This CDR3 reads CASKHRVINEKLFF. The CDR3 coding sequence is TGTGCCTCTAAGCACAGGGTTATTAATGAAAAACTGTTTTTT.

V and J are TRBV10-1 and TRBJ2-3, with 12 bases identical to TRBD2. J lost 3 bases, V lost 5 bases, and 3 bases had no gene match. The germline V gene has CDR1 WNHNN and CDR2 SYGVQD (reference sequence). The CDR3 consists of 15 residues. The CDR3 is CASSHGTSGTDTQYF. The CDR3 bases are TGCGCCAGCAGTCACGGGACTAGCGGGACAGATACGCAGTATTTT.

This rearrangement joins TRBV19 to TRBJ2-2, with D unresolved. Germline CDR1 LNHDA, CDR2 SQIVND (reference sequence). CDR3 length: 14 amino acids. Trimming left V 2 bases short and J 2 bases short, with 6 bases between. CDR3 sequence reads: CASSIRSNTGELFF. The CDR3 coding sequence is TGTGCCAGTAGTATAAGAAGCAACACCGGGGAGCTGTTTTTT.

This sequence joins TRBV10-3 and TRBJ2-1; D is perhaps TRBD2 (6 bases). The ends were cut back, 0 bases at V and 2 bases at J, with 14 bases in the middle. The CDR3 has 17 amino acids. Germline V gene lookup returns CDR1 ENHRY and CDR2 SYGVKD. CDR3 coding DNA: TGTGCCATCAGTGAGTCGGGCCTAGCGATGCCCTACAATGAGCAGTTCTTC. It encodes CAISESGLAMPYNEQFF.

V usage is TRBV2 and J usage is TRBJ2-1, with D possibly matching TRBD1 (6 bases). The CDR3 sequence is 11 residues long. V was shortened by 7 bases and J by 15 bases, with 16 bases between the two germline ends. CDR1 is SNHLY and CDR2 is FYNNEI in the germline V gene. The CDR3 bases are TGTGCCAGCACTCAAATGGGACATCGGTTCTTC. Translated, it gives CASTQMGHRFF.

V usage is TRBV6-5 and J usage is TRBJ2-7; TRBD2 might be the D (5 bases). Between the trimmed V and J ends, which lost 6 bases and 7 bases, there was a span of 16 bases. Germline CDR1 and CDR2: MNHEY and SVGAGI. The CDR3 runs to 13 residues. The CDR3 is CASRPTGMREQYF. In DNA form, the CDR3 reads TGTGCCAGCAGGCCGACCGGGATGCGGGAGCAGTACTTC.

The rearrangement joins TRBV28 to TRBJ1-5; TRBD1 is a possible D gene (5 bases). The V and J ends lost 7 bases and 2 bases respectively, with 15 bases between them. This CDR3 contains 15 residues. Germline V gene data show CDR1 as MDHEN and CDR2 as SYDVKM. CDR3 sequence (DNA): TGTGCCAGCACCGTGGAGGGGAACGGCAATCAGCCCCAGCATTTT. This encodes CASTVEGNGNQPQHF.

The CDR3 DNA follows: TGTGCCGGAGGGATCCAAGAGACCCAGTACTTC. Its protein is CAGGIQETQYF. This chain links TRBV30 with TRBJ2-5; D possibly corresponds to TRBD2 (6 bases). Germline lookup yields CDR1 GTSNPN and CDR2 SVGIG (reference sequence). Trimming cost V 8 bases and J 1 base, with 8 bases left between them. CDR3 length equals 11 residues.

The gene calls are TRBV19 and TRBJ1-2; tentatively, D is TRBD1 (5 bases). The CDR3 sequence is 14 residues long. V was clipped by 4 bases and J by 2 bases, with 11 bases between them. Germline CDR1 reads LNHDA; CDR2 reads SQIVND (reference sequence). The CDR3 here is CASSTAGGNYGYTF. The CDR3 DNA follows: TGTGCCAGTAGTACCGCCGGGGGGAACTATGGCTACACCTTC. Full variable domain (rest looked up from reference TRBV19 and TRBJ1-2): DGGITQSPKYLFRKEGQNVTLSCEQNLNHDAMYWYRQDPGQGLRLIYYSQIVNDFQKGDIAEGYSVSREKKESFPLTVTSAQKNPTAFYLCASSTAGGNYGYTFGSGTRLTVV.

The V and J genes are TRBV28 and TRBJ1-2; the D is unclear. Trimming shortened V by 2 bases and J by 4 bases, and 11 bases separated the two germline ends. The CDR3 runs 14 residues. Germline V CDR1 and CDR2: MDHEN, SYDVKM. The CDR3 DNA is TGTGCCAGCAGTTTAGCCCTCTATCGCTATGGCTACACCTTC. It yields the protein CASSLALYRYGYTF.

The chain is built from TRBV11-2 and TRBJ2-7; D may be TRBD1 (8 bases). The CDR3 has 15 residues. The germline gives CDR1 SGHAT, CDR2 FQNNGV. V shed 5 bases and J shed 3 bases, with 17 bases lying between them. The CDR3 region has the DNA TGTGCCAGCAGCCCCGACAGGGGAGGGTACTACGAGCAGTACTTC. Translated: CASSPDRGGYYEQYF.

The V and J genes are TRBV7-2 and TRBJ1-5; no clear D. Looked up from germline, CDR1 is SGHTA and CDR2 is FQGNSA. Trimming left V 6 bases short and J 5 bases short, with 20 bases between. The CDR3 sequence is 16 residues long. The CDR3 loop reads CASSLHGEKFYQPQHF. The CDR3 coding sequence is TGTGCCAGCAGTTTGCATGGGGAGAAATTTTATCAGCCCCAGCATTTT.

The rearrangement uses TRBV9 and TRBJ2-1; 8 bases are a match to TRBD2. The germline V gene encodes CDR1 SGDLS and CDR2 YYNGEE. The junction had 6 bases not matched to a gene; V was cut back by 0 bases and J by 1 base. The CDR3 runs 17 residues. The CDR3 DNA reads TGTGCCAGCAGCGTAGTTGGGAAGCGGGAGTCCTACAATGAGCAGTTCTTC. Its translation is CASSVVGKRESYNEQFF. The full variable domain, with the rest looked up from reference TRBV9 and TRBJ2-1, is DSGVTQTPKHLITATGQRVTLRCSPRSGDLSVYWYQQSLDQGLQFLIQYYNGEERAKGNILERFSAQQFPDLHSELNLSSLELGDSALYFCASSVVGKRESYNEQFFGPGTRLTVL.

The chain employs TRBV19 and TRBJ2-3; 7 bases align to TRBD2. This CDR3 spans 13 amino acids. Germline V gene lookup returns CDR1 LNHDA and CDR2 SQIVND (reference sequence). Trimming took 3 bases from V and 4 from J; bases not matched to a gene: 1. The CDR3 is CASSMAGADTQYF. The DNA of the CDR3 is TGTGCCAGTAGTATGGCGGGAGCAGATACGCAGTATTTT.